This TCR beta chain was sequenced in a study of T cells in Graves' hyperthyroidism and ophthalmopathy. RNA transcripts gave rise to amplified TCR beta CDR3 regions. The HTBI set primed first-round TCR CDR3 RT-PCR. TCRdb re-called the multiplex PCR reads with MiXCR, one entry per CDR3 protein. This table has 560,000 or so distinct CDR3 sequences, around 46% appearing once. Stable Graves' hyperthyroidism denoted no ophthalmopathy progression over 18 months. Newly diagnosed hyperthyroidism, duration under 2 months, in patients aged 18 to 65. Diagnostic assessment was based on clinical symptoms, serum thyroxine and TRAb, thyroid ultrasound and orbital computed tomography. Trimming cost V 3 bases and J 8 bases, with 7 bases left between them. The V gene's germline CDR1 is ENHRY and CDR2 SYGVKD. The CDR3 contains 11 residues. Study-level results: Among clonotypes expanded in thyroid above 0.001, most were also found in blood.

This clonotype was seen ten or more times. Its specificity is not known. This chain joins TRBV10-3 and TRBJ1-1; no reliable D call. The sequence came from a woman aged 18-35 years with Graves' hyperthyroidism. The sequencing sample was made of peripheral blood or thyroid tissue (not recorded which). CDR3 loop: CAISERNEAFF. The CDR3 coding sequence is TGTGCCATCAGTGAAAGGAACGAAGCTTTCTTT.